This T cell receptor beta chain was observed in a study of blood T cells in healthy people across ages. Study outcomes and limitations: The long-lived group displayed more naive CD4+ cells, plus higher diversity, than the aged donors did. Estimated diversity that came from one million T cells was considered an underestimate. Older individuals had lower TCR beta diversity per million T cells (the decline was roughly linear).

Note on this clonotype: The antigen is unknown.

The CDR3 is made up of 13 amino acids. CDR1 and CDR2 (germline): LGHDT, YNNKEL (reference sequence). Trimming removed 3 bases at V and 10 bases at J, with 13 bases between. Alongside a J-beta primer mix, a sample-barcoded 5' primer served in a second PCR lasting about 7 to 12 cycles. Each cDNA molecule received a tag from a template-switch adaptor that had 12 random nucleotides. TCRdb re-called the 5' RACE reads through MiXCR, storing one row per CDR3 protein. The data show more than 1 million distinct CDR3 sequences, around 43% seen once. V usage is TRBV3-1 and J usage is TRBJ2-1; D is perhaps TRBD2 (5 bases). Sequencing was performed on blood. This sequence originates from an older woman in good health. This CDR3 reads CASSHPLGEEQFF. CDR3 nucleotides: TGTGCCAGCAGCCACCCCCTCGGGGAGGAGCAGTTCTTC.